The clone carrying this TCR beta chain has just a few counts. Its cognate antigen is unknown. The sample is drawn from a study of T-cell memory formation after mild COVID-19. Study results and caveats: Some clones that responded turned up in pre-infection memory, which suggests that cross-reactive memory joined in. Specificity for SARS-CoV-2 was not confirmed among the second-wave clones peaking on day 37. Clones that contracted clustered mainly in CM and EM if CD4+ and in EMRA if CD8+.

TCRdb passed the 5' RACE reads through MiXCR, listing each CDR3 protein once. The sample has 580,000 or so distinct CDR3 sequences, roughly 17% seen once; the top ten hold roughly 8.2%. This clonotype originated in an adult woman who had mild COVID-19 (a few samples of this study predate the infection). Cell type and time point are not known. Material for sequencing was PBMCs or a T cell subset sorted from them (not recorded which).

The CDR3 reads CASSLVDSGEQYF. DNA of the CDR3: TGTGCCAGCAGCTTGGTCGATAGTGGCGAGCAGTACTTC. The chain employs TRBV7-3 and TRBJ2-7; no definite D call. V lost 3 bases and J lost 6, with 12 bases in between. In germline, CDR1 is SGHTA, CDR2 FQGTGA. This CDR3 spans 13 amino acids.